This T cell receptor beta chain is from a study of blood T cells in healthy people across ages. Points from the study as a whole: Bulk PBMC profiling left naive and antigen-experienced comparisons inconclusive. Getting older went along with TCR beta diversity per million T cells dropping roughly linearly.

V was shortened by 7 bases and J by 3 bases, with 16 bases between the two germline ends. CDR1 and CDR2 from the germline V gene are SQVTM and ANQGSEA. The CDR3 contains 13 residues. Sample-barcoded 5' priming and a J-beta primer mix drove a second PCR of roughly 6 to 12 cycles. Per-sample output comprised a minimum of 2.5 million paired-end reads containing CDR3. Via MiXCR, TCRdb re-called the 5' RACE reads, giving one row per CDR3 protein. Of 1.5 million to 1.8 million distinct CDR3 sequences listed, 35% to 45% are singletons. With regard to this clonotype: Its antigen is still unknown.

The rearrangement links TRBV29-1 to TRBJ2-7, with no clear D. Input material: blood. This TCR was sampled from a woman aged 18-29 years in good health. The CDR3 coding sequence is TGCAGCGCCGAGACTGAAACCAACTACGAGCAGTACTTC. Translated: CSAETETNYEQYF.